A selection of T cell receptor beta chains follows, all from one sample in a study of T-cell reconstitution after alpha-beta-depleted transplantation in children. In TCRdb, the PCR reads were re-called with MiXCR into one record per CDR3 protein. Of fewer than 700,000 distinct CDR3 sequences in the sample, approximately 12% were seen once. The material sequenced was PBMCs, mostly from graft donor cells, taken 360 days after TCRalphabeta/CD19-depleted stem cell transplant. Source of these receptors: a male patient aged 5 to 17 who had a stem cell transplant for acute myeloid leukemia, so the T cells may come from the graft donor. Each CDR3 is given with its conserved first and last residue. Each record gives: V gene, J gene, clone size, D gene, CDR3 DNA, CDR3 protein. D genes are given only for firm matches. Not every row has a clone size; where given, it reads once, few, many or a size class.

V: TRBV7-9; J: TRBJ1-1; size: few; D: .; DNA: TGTGCCAGCAGCTCTTTTGGTCTCGGGAACACTGAAGCTTTCTTT; CDR3: CASSSFGLGNTEAFF
V: TRBV5-6; J: TRBJ1-1; size: .; D: .; DNA: TGTGCCAGCAGCTTGATAGGGATTGGGGACACTGAAGCTTTCTTT; CDR3: CASSLIGIGDTEAFF
V: TRBV18; J: TRBJ2-5; size: .; D: .; DNA: TGTGCCAGCTCACCGCCTACTGGGTCGTTCCAAGAGACCCAGTACTTC; CDR3: CASSPPTGSFQETQYF
V: TRBV29-1; J: TRBJ2-7; size: many; D: .; DNA: TGCAGCGTTGCAATAGATGCCTACGAGCAGTACTTC; CDR3: CSVAIDAYEQYF
V: TRBV6-1; J: TRBJ1-5; size: .; D: TRBD1; DNA: TGTGCCAGCAGTAAGGGGACAGTTAGCAATCAGCCCCAGCATTTT; CDR3: CASSKGTVSNQPQHF
V: TRBV29-1; J: TRBJ2-1; size: .; D: .; DNA: TGCAGCGTTGTCGTTTACAATGAGCAGTTCTTC; CDR3: CSVVVYNEQFF
V: TRBV28; J: TRBJ2-1; size: few; D: TRBD2; DNA: TGTGCCAGCAAAAGGCCTGTGGGACTAGCGGGAGTACATGAGCAGTTCTTC; CDR3: CASKRPVGLAGVHEQFF
V: TRBV7-9; J: TRBJ1-1; size: few; D: .; DNA: TGTGCCAGCAGCCCGGGGAGAATCAGCCCAACTGAAGCTTTCTTT; CDR3: CASSPGRISPTEAFF
V: TRBV28; J: TRBJ2-1; size: many; D: TRBD2; DNA: TGTGCCAGCAGTTTACTAGCGGGAGGTCTAAATGAGCAGTTCTTC; CDR3: CASSLLAGGLNEQFF
V: TRBV10-3; J: TRBJ2-5; size: .; D: .; DNA: TGTGCCATCAGTGAGTCGGGTTCGATTGTGGAGACCCAGTACTTC; CDR3: CAISESGSIVETQYF
V: TRBV5-1; J: TRBJ2-7; size: many; D: .; DNA: TGCGCCAGCAGCTTGGGCCACAGGCGACCCTACGAGCAGTACTTC; CDR3: CASSLGHRRPYEQYF
V: TRBV6-1; J: TRBJ1-2; size: .; D: .; DNA: TGTGCCAGCATCCCACGCGGCGCGGGGGGCTACACCTTC; CDR3: CASIPRGAGGYTF
V: TRBV4-2; J: TRBJ2-7; size: many; D: .; DNA: TGTGCCAGCAGCCAAGATCGCGGGCCCGAATCTGGAAGATACGAGCAGTACTTC; CDR3: CASSQDRGPESGRYEQYF
V: TRBV4-2; J: TRBJ2-1; size: many; D: TRBD2; DNA: TGTGCCAGCAGCCAAGATCTGGCGGGAGGAGGGGAGCAGTTCTTC; CDR3: CASSQDLAGGGEQFF
V: TRBV10-3; J: TRBJ2-1; size: few; D: TRBD1; DNA: TGTGCCATCAGTCTGACAGGGGACTACAATGAGCAGTTCTTC; CDR3: CAISLTGDYNEQFF
V: TRBV15; J: TRBJ1-5; size: .; D: .; DNA: TGTGCCACCAGCAGAGATGCCAGGAGCAATCAGCCCCAGCATTTT; CDR3: CATSRDARSNQPQHF
V: TRBV28; J: TRBJ1-5; size: .; D: .; DNA: TGTGCCAGCATCTCCGGGACTCCAAGCAATCAGCCCCAGCATTTT; CDR3: CASISGTPSNQPQHF
V: TRBV20-1; J: TRBJ2-7; size: .; D: TRBD2; DNA: TGCAGTGCTAGAGATCGGCTAGCGGGATTCTACGAGCAGTACTTC; CDR3: CSARDRLAGFYEQYF
V: TRBV7-8; J: TRBJ2-7; size: many; D: TRBD2; DNA: TGTGCCAGCAGCCCGATTAGCGGGGACCTCTACGAGCAGTACTTC; CDR3: CASSPISGDLYEQYF
V: TRBV7-8; J: TRBJ2-5; size: few; D: TRBD2; DNA: TGTGCCAGCAGCTTAGGTGGCCTAGCGGGAGTGGGGACCCAGTACTTC; CDR3: CASSLGGLAGVGTQYF
V: TRBV11-2; J: TRBJ2-1; size: few; D: TRBD2; DNA: TGTGCCAGCAGCTTACTAGCGGACTACTACAATGAGCAGTTCTTC; CDR3: CASSLLADYYNEQFF
V: TRBV12-3/TRBV12-4; J: TRBJ2-3; size: once; D: .; DNA: TGTGCCAGCAGTTTAGGGGGGTGGGGGACAGATACGCAGTATTTT; CDR3: CASSLGGWGTDTQYF
V: TRBV5-1; J: TRBJ2-2; size: few; D: .; DNA: TGCGCCAGCAGCTTGCTCGCGGCTACCGGGGAGCTGTTTTTT; CDR3: CASSLLAATGELFF
V: TRBV24-1; J: TRBJ2-3; size: few; D: TRBD2; DNA: TGTGCCACCAGTGACAGAGCGGGAGGGACCACAGATACGCAGTATTTT; CDR3: CATSDRAGGTTDTQYF
V: TRBV2; J: TRBJ2-7; size: .; D: .; DNA: TGTGCCAGCAGTGAGAACTATATCTACGAGCAGAACTTC; CDR3: CASSENYIYEQNF
V: TRBV20-1; J: TRBJ2-3; size: many; D: .; DNA: TGCAGTGCTAGGACCACAGATACGCAGTATTTT; CDR3: CSARTTDTQYF
V: TRBV30; J: TRBJ2-7; size: .; D: TRBD1; DNA: TGTGCCTGGAGCGATTGGGACAGGGCAGACTACGAGCAGTACTTC; CDR3: CAWSDWDRADYEQYF
V: TRBV7-2; J: TRBJ2-5; size: few; D: TRBD2; DNA: TGTGCCAGCAGCTTAGGGGCGGGGGGGTCCCAGTACTTC; CDR3: CASSLGAGGSQYF
V: TRBV7-9; J: TRBJ2-7; size: .; D: .; DNA: TGTGCCAGCAGCTTAGAACGGGGAGTGGGACGCGAGCAGTACTTC; CDR3: CASSLERGVGREQYF
V: TRBV11-2; J: TRBJ2-3; size: .; D: TRBD2; DNA: TGTGCCAGCAGCCCTAGCGGGAGCGTCACAGATACGCAGTATTTT; CDR3: CASSPSGSVTDTQYF
V: TRBV6-4; J: TRBJ2-1; size: many; D: .; DNA: TGTGCCAGCAGTGACGGCAGGGGTGGGTACAATGAGCAGTTCTTC; CDR3: CASSDGRGGYNEQFF
V: TRBV12-3/TRBV12-4; J: TRBJ2-4; size: .; D: TRBD1; DNA: TGTGCCAGCAGCCAGACAGGGCCGGACATTCAGTACTTC; CDR3: CASSQTGPDIQYF
V: TRBV27; J: TRBJ2-7; size: .; D: .; DNA: TGTGCCAGCAATCCCAATCCCCCGTATAGCTCCTACGAGCAGTACTTC; CDR3: CASNPNPPYSSYEQYF
V: TRBV4-2; J: TRBJ2-7; size: .; D: TRBD2; DNA: TGTGCCAGCAGCCAAGCAGCGGGGGTTTCCTACGAGCAGTACTTC; CDR3: CASSQAAGVSYEQYF